The sequence of this TCR beta chain was determined in a study of CD8 T cell repertoires and HIV-1 epitope variants. Study in general: Each of Twenty-five Gag and Nef epitope peptides stimulated a separate culture. Study conclusions and caveats: Under ten antigen-specific TCR beta clonotypes were found; about six seemed cross-reactive to variants.

Using immunoSEQ multiplex PCR, the repertoire was profiled, and TCRdb retains in-frame clones only, with some absent. The data hold a few thousand clones, with about 67% observed a single time. Regarding this clone: What it binds is not known.

CDR1 is MNHEY, CDR2 SMNVEV, per germline (reference sequence). V dropped 5 bases and J dropped 2 bases, with 10 bases sitting between them. This CDR3 is built from 14 residues. Sequencing was done on a sample of cultured CD8+ T cells derived from PBMCs. This chain joins TRBV27 and TRBJ1-5, with D possibly matching TRBD1 (5 bases). This receptor was taken from a male donor with HIV. The CDR3 region is CASSRIRGNQPQHF. CDR3 DNA sequence: TGTGCCAGCAGTCGCATCAGGGGCAATCAGCCCCAGCATTTT.